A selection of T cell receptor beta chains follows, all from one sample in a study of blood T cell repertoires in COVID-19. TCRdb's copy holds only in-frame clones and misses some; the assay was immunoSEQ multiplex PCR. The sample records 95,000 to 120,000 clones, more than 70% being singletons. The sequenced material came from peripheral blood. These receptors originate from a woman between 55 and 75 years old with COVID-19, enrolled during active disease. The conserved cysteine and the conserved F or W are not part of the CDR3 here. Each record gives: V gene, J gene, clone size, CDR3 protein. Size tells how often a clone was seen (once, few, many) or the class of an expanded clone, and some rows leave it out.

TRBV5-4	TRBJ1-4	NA	ASSLAGATNEKLF
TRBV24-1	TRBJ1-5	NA	ATSDQDRGDQPQH
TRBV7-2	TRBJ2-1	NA	ASSYSGGAYNEQF
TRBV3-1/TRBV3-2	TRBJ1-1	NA	ASSPSTGFTEAF
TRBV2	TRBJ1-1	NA	ASRGTTGGNTEAF
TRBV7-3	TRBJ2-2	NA	ASSLGQNTGELF
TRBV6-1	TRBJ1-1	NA	ASSEGRETEAF
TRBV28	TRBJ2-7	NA	ASSPPDLLRAYEQY
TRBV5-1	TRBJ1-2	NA	ASSLGAGANYGYT
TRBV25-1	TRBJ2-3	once	ASSATGFADTQY
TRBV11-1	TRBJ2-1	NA	ASRPWTSGGNEQF
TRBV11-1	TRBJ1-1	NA	ASSRGTGTEAF
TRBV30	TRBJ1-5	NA	AWSASTDSYSNQPQH
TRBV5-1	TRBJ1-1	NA	ASSPRGQGAWTEAF
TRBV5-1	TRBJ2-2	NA	ASSLSWTSGINTGELF
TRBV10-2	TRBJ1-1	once	ASIIGTGGQSFRNTEAF
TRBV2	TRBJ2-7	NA	ASSYSYEQY
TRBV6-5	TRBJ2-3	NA	ASSYSGHGATDTQY
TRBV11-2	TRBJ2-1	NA	ASSPTGLAGGYNEQF